This paragraph covers one T cell receptor beta chain sequence. The antigen remains undetermined. The data belong to a study of post-analysis software for immune sequencing data. Whole-study context: The study covered relapsing-remitting, secondary progressive and progressive-relapsing courses of multiple sclerosis. Study observations and caveats: Comparison of patients with controls showed about 5 TRBV segments more frequent in patients, TRBV5-6, TRBV5-1 and TRBV20-1 among them. Compared against controls, patients with multiple sclerosis displayed significantly lower normalized Chao1 diversity. Samples made in the same batch grouped tightly together by F measure.

V lost 3 bases and J 4 bases, leaving 7 bases between the germline ends. The germline gives CDR1 ENHRY, CDR2 SYGVKD. This CDR3 has 13 amino acids. TCR beta cDNA libraries had unique molecular identifiers. TCRdb analysed the PCR reads with MiXCR anew, one entry per CDR3 protein. Found here are 400,000 to 500,000 distinct CDR3 sequences, about 39% of them singletons; the top ten hold approximately 7.7%. Sequenced: blood. This receptor was taken from a girl aged 2 to 10 with multiple sclerosis. The chain employs TRBV10-3 and TRBJ1-5; D not resolved. For the CDR3, the DNA is TGTGCCATCAGTGATTATCAAAATCAGCCCCAGCATTTT. Its protein product is CAISDYQNQPQHF.